The 8 T cell receptor beta chains below all came from one sample that was sequenced in a study of beta chain features in type 1 diabetes (dated by TCRdb to 2016 to 2019). Receptors were amplified or captured by the immunoSEQ multiplex PCR assay. The High Capacity cDNA Reverse Transcription Kit was used to reverse transcribe all of the isolated RNA, meaning that expressed TCRB transcripts were what got sequenced. TCRdb obtained this table from immuneACCESS and retained in-frame rearrangements with V and J assigned. These tables miss some clones; where compared with another copy, unresolved V genes account for less than half of the shortfall, and the remainder is unexplained. Counted in this sample were 390,000 or so clones; about 14% of them appeared once. Jointly, the top ten make up roughly 0.035% of the sample. The sequencing sample was made of naive CD4+ T cells from blood. The cell subset or site label on this specimen signifies: true naive CD4+ T cells. The receptors stem from a man aged 25 to 40 in good health.

This clone occurred a few times. J is TRBJ2-2 and V is TRBV2, with 8 bases fitting TRBD1. The CDR3 totals 14 residues. V shed 10 bases, J shed 4 bases, and the junction held 8 bases outside the gene matches. In germline, CDR1 is SNHLY, CDR2 FYNNEI. CDR3 DNA: TGTGCCACCCGGGACAGGTGGTCCACCGGGGAGCTGTTTTTT. This sequence encodes CATRDRWSTGELFF. Complete variable domain (other parts from reference TRBV2 and TRBJ2-2): EPEVTQTPSHQVTQMGQEVILRCVPISNHLYFYWYRQILGQKVEFLVSFYNNEISEKSEIFDDQFSVERPDGSNFTLKIRSTKLEDSAMYFCATRDRWSTGELFFGEGSRLTVL.

This clone was detected only once. This sequence joins TRBV29-1 and TRBJ2-1; 9 bases are a match to TRBD1. Unmatched junction bases numbered 3, after V lost 3 bases and J lost 6 bases. CDR3 length: 13 residues. Per the germline V gene, CDR1 is SQVTM and CDR2 is ANQGSEA. The CDR3 DNA is TGCAGCGTTGAGTGGGACAGGGTCAATGAGCAGTTCTTC. This translates into CSVEWDRVNEQFF.

This clone was seen more than once but under ten times. The chain links TRBV23-1 to TRBJ1-4; no clear D. TRBV23-1 counts as an open reading frame of uncertain function. Trimming shortened V by 2 bases and J by 7 bases, and 14 bases separated the two germline ends. CDR3 length: 15 residues. CDR3 in amino acids: CASSQRRSSGEKLFF. As DNA, the CDR3 is TGCGCCAGCAGTCAACGACGGAGCTCGGGTGAAAAACTGTTTTTT.

This clone was observed a few times. The chain employs TRBV11-2 and TRBJ2-6; 8 bases align to TRBD1. CDR3 length: 18 amino acids. Trimming at V came to 4 bases and at J to 1 base, leaving 9 bases not matched to a gene. Germline values: CDR1 SGHAT, CDR2 FQNNGV. The CDR3 DNA is TGTGCCAGCAGCTCAGGACAGGGTTTGGGTTCTGGGGCCAACGTCCTGACTTTC. It translates to CASSSGQGLGSGANVLTF.

This clone was detected a few times. The chain employs TRBV25-1 and TRBJ1-2; D is uncertain. V was cut by 6 bases and J by 9 bases, with 11 bases left in between. CDR1 is MGHDK, CDR2 SYGVNS, per germline. The CDR3 totals 11 residues. Written as DNA, the CDR3 is TGTGCCAGCAGGACGGGGTATCGCTACACCTTC. It is translated as CASRTGYRYTF.

CDR3: CSVRKRQGNYNEQFF. In nucleotides, the CDR3 is TGCAGCGTCCGTAAGCGACAGGGGAATTACAATGAGCAGTTCTTC. The chain joins TRBV29-1 to TRBJ2-1, with 8 bases fitting TRBD1. With 6 bases clipped from V and 4 bases from J, the junction kept 11 bases outside the gene matches. There are 15 residues in the CDR3. From germline, CDR1 is SQVTM and CDR2 ANQGSEA.

In its sample, this clone was seen a few times. V gene TRBV9 combines with J gene TRBJ2-3; unclear D gene. Trimming left V 0 bases short and J 6 bases short, with 14 bases between. Germline lookup yields CDR1 SGDLS and CDR2 YYNGEE. The CDR3 has 15 amino acids. CDR3 region: CASSVGLYPGDTQYF. CDR3 in DNA: TGTGCCAGCAGCGTAGGACTCTACCCGGGCGATACGCAGTATTTT. The whole variable domain, filled in from reference TRBV9 and TRBJ2-3, reads DSGVTQTPKHLITATGQRVTLRCSPRSGDLSVYWYQQSLDQGLQFLIQYYNGEERAKGNILERFSAQQFPDLHSELNLSSLELGDSALYFCASSVGLYPGDTQYFGPGTRLTVL.

The J gene is TRBJ1-2, the V gene TRBV19; D gene unclear. CDR1 is LNHDA, CDR2 SQIVND, per germline (reference sequence). The CDR3 is made up of 15 amino acids. Trimming took 3 bases from V and 1 from J, leaving 12 bases between them. CDR3 nucleotide sequence: TGTGCCAGTAGTATTCCGCGAGCGGGTAACTATGGCTACACCTTC. It encodes CASSIPRAGNYGYTF.